These T cell receptor beta chains were read from a single sample in a study of a mutant IDH1 vaccine in newly diagnosed glioma. Repertoires were generated with immunoSEQ multiplex PCR, while TCRdb's copy carries only in-frame clones and drops some. Of around 82,000 clones in the sample, approximately 80% were seen once. The sequenced sample was PBMCs, obtained from a glioma patient treated with radiotherapy, temozolomide or both. The receptors derive from a man between 35 and 55 years old with glioma. Some clones in this sample may be carry-over from other donors' samples. Each CDR3 is given with its conserved first and last residue. The D gene is left open where the match is weak. Clone sizes are given selectively: once, few, many, or a class where the clone is expanded.

d_call,clone_size,v_call,j_call,cdr3_nt,cdr3_aa
TRBD1,-,TRBV6-1,TRBJ2-4,TGTGCCAGCAGCGAAATAAAAGACAGGGGGAACATTCAGTACTTC,CASSEIKDRGNIQYF
TRBD1,-,TRBV6-6,TRBJ1-1,TGTGCCAGCAGTTACGGGGGGGGACAGGGGGTGAGGGAGGCTTTCTTT,CASSYGGGQGVREAFF
TRBD1,-,TRBV2,TRBJ1-1,TGTGCCAGCAGTGAGGGTTGGGCAGGACAGGTAGCTTTCTTT,CASSEGWAGQVAFF
-,-,TRBV5-1,TRBJ2-2,TGCGCCAGCAGCTTCCACGGGGTCGAGCAGGGAAGCACCGGGGAGCTGTTTTTT,CASSFHGVEQGSTGELFF
-,few,TRBV5-5,TRBJ1-1,TGTGCCAGCGCCTCCTCCTTCCTTAACACTGAAGCTTTCTTT,CASASSFLNTEAFF
TRBD1,-,TRBV7-9,TRBJ2-7,TGTGCCAGCAGCGTGGACAGGGGGCACTACGAGCAGTACTTC,CASSVDRGHYEQYF
-,few,TRBV7-2,TRBJ1-3,TGTGCCAGCAGCTTACAACTGATCTCTGGAAACACCATATATTTT,CASSLQLISGNTIYF
-,-,TRBV4-1,TRBJ2-2,TGCGCCAGCAGCCAAGAGATCGGGGGCACCGGGGAGCTGTTTTTT,CASSQEIGGTGELFF
-,-,TRBV5-1,TRBJ2-2,TGCGCCAGCCGACTCGGTTCGAACACCGGGGAGCTGTTTTTT,CASRLGSNTGELFF
TRBD2,-,TRBV4-1,TRBJ2-3,TGCGCCAGCAGCCTCAGCGGGGGGGCTGGAGATACGCAGTATTTT,CASSLSGGAGDTQYF
-,-,TRBV30,TRBJ1-1,TGTGCCTGGAGCCCCCCCGTCCCTGGTACTGAAGCTTTCTTT,CAWSPPVPGTEAFF
TRBD1,few,TRBV27,TRBJ1-1,TGTGCCAGCAGTTTATTAGGGGCAGGGGGCGGTACTGAAGCTTTCTTT,CASSLLGAGGGTEAFF
TRBD2,-,TRBV5-4,TRBJ2-1,TGTGCCAGCAGCTTGGAACCTAGCGGGCGGCAGTTCTTC,CASSLEPSGRQFF
-,few,TRBV27,TRBJ1-1,TGTGCCAGCAGTTTAAAAGCCTCAATAACTGAAGCTTTCTTT,CASSLKASITEAFF
TRBD1,-,TRBV4-2,TRBJ1-1,TGTGCCAGCAGCCAAGGACGGGACAGGGGGAACACTGAAGCTTTCTTT,CASSQGRDRGNTEAFF
TRBD1,-,TRBV29-1,TRBJ2-7,TGCAGCGTTGTGGGGGACAGGGGGTCCGAGCAGTACTTC,CSVVGDRGSEQYF
TRBD1,-,TRBV10-1,TRBJ1-6,TGCGCCAGCAGTGGCCCGGGACAGGGGGAGGCACCCCTCCACTTT,CASSGPGQGEAPLHF
-,few,TRBV7-9,TRBJ1-2,TGTGCCAGCAGCTTAGGTCGCCGAAGCCGTAACTATGGCTACACCTTC,CASSLGRRSRNYGYTF
TRBD1,-,TRBV19,TRBJ1-6,TGTGCCAGTGGTCTAAACAGGGGCGGGATAGATAATTCACCCCTCCACTTT,CASGLNRGGIDNSPLHF
-,-,TRBV7-9,TRBJ1-1,TGTGCCAGCAGCTCCTCACAGGCTGCTCGGACTGAAGCTTTCTTT,CASSSSQAARTEAFF
TRBD2,-,TRBV7-9,TRBJ2-3,TGTGCCAGCAGCTTAGGTTTAGCGGGGGGTCCCACAGATACGCAGTATTTT,CASSLGLAGGPTDTQYF
TRBD1,once,TRBV27,TRBJ1-6,TGTGCCAGCAGTTACAAGGGGGCGGGTTCCTATAATTCACCCCTCCACTTT,CASSYKGAGSYNSPLHF
TRBD1,-,TRBV30,TRBJ2-7,TGTGCCTCAGCCCCTTCCGGGACAGGGAGAAGGTGGGCCTTC,CASAPSGTGRRWAF
-,-,TRBV29-1,TRBJ1-5,TGCAGCGTTGGAGACGGCAATCAGCCCCAGCATTTT,CSVGDGNQPQHF
TRBD1,-,TRBV7-8,TRBJ1-2,TGTGCCAGCAGCTTTGGGACAGGGGGCTACGGCTACACCTTC,CASSFGTGGYGYTF
TRBD2,-,TRBV27,TRBJ2-3,TGTGCCAGCAGCTCCCTGACTAGCGGGGGCACAGATACGCAGTATTTT,CASSSLTSGGTDTQYF
TRBD1,-,TRBV5-6,TRBJ2-7,TGTGCCAGCAGCTTGGGGGACAGGGGGGTTTCCTACGAGCAGTACTTC,CASSLGDRGVSYEQYF
-,-,TRBV30,TRBJ1-2,TGTGCCTGGAGCCGGTGGAGCTATGGCTACACCTTC,CAWSRWSYGYTF
-,-,TRBV5-4,TRBJ2-7,TGTGCCAGCAGTTACCCCAGTGAGGGCCGCTACGAGCAGTACTTC,CASSYPSEGRYEQYF
-,-,TRBV4-1,TRBJ1-3,TGCGCCAGCAGCCATCCGGGACCCGAGCGGGACACCATATATTTT,CASSHPGPERDTIYF
-,once,TRBV19,TRBJ1-5,TGTGCCAGTAGTGCATCGACCGGCCACTATAGCAATCAGCCCCAGCATTTT,CASSASTGHYSNQPQHF
TRBD1,-,TRBV9,TRBJ1-2,TGTGCCAGCAGTTTCACCGGGGACAGGGGGGGTGATGGCTACACCTTC,CASSFTGDRGGDGYTF
-,-,TRBV1,TRBJ2-1,TGCACCAGCAGCCACGTACCCCGGGGCCCCTCCTACAATGAGCAGTTCTTC,CTSSHVPRGPSYNEQFF
-,-,TRBV5-4,TRBJ1-1,TGTGCCAGCAGCCCCCATCCAGGGAACACTGAAGCTTTCTTT,CASSPHPGNTEAFF
-,-,TRBV7-9,TRBJ2-5,TGTGCCAGCAGCTCCGTCGAGACCCAGTACTTC,CASSSVETQYF
-,-,TRBV6-6,TRBJ2-7,TGTGCCAGCAGTTACCGGCAGGGATTCTACGAGCAGTACTTC,CASSYRQGFYEQYF
-,-,TRBV7-9,TRBJ1-6,TGTGCCAGCAGATACGCAGGGAATTCACCCCTCCACTTT,CASRYAGNSPLHF
TRBD1,-,TRBV5-1,TRBJ2-1,TGCGCCAGCAGCACTACGGGACAGGTGGCATACAATGAGCAGTTCTTC,CASSTTGQVAYNEQFF
-,-,TRBV2,TRBJ1-1,TGTGCCAGCACCGTCGGGAACACTGAAGCTTTCTTT,CASTVGNTEAFF
-,-,TRBV27,TRBJ1-2,TGTGCCAGCAGACAGGGAAACTATGGCTACACCTTC,CASRQGNYGYTF
-,-,TRBV5-1,TRBJ1-1,TGCGCCAGCAGCCACCGACAAACCCTGAACACTGAAGCTTTCTTT,CASSHRQTLNTEAFF
TRBD1,once,TRBV7-6,TRBJ1-5,TGTGCCAGCAGCTTAGCAGGGGGCGTCAATCAGCCCCAGCATTTT,CASSLAGGVNQPQHF
-,-,TRBV5-4,TRBJ2-3,TGTGCCAGCAGCTTGGAGGGGCCCACAGATACGCAGTATTTT,CASSLEGPTDTQYF
TRBD1,-,TRBV2,TRBJ1-2,TGTGCCAGCGTGGCAGGGGGCAGGGCTAACTATGGCTACACCTTC,CASVAGGRANYGYTF
-,-,TRBV9,TRBJ2-3,TGTGCCAGCAGCGTGGGTCACAGGGCTAGCACAGATACGCAGTATTTT,CASSVGHRASTDTQYF
TRBD1,-,TRBV6-6,TRBJ2-7,TGTGCCAGCAGCGAGCCGGGACAGGGGTCCGACGAGCAGTACTTC,CASSEPGQGSDEQYF
-,-,TRBV7-9,TRBJ2-3,TGTGCCAGCAGCTTGGCGATCACAGATACGCAGTATTTT,CASSLAITDTQYF
TRBD2,-,TRBV29-1,TRBJ2-3,TGCAGCGTTGAGACTAGCGGGGGTCTCGATACGCAGTATTTT,CSVETSGGLDTQYF
-,once,TRBV19,TRBJ1-3,TGTGCCAGTTCTCGGCAGGGAGCTGGAAACACCATATATTTT,CASSRQGAGNTIYF
TRBD1,-,TRBV2,TRBJ2-7,TGTGCCAGCACCCAGACAGGGGCCCTCTACGAGCAGTACTTC,CASTQTGALYEQYF
-,-,TRBV6-1,TRBJ2-6,TGTGCCAGCAGTGAACGGGGACAACCATCTGGGGCCAACGTCCTGACTTTC,CASSERGQPSGANVLTF
-,-,TRBV30,TRBJ2-2,TGTGCCTGGAGTGGACAGGCCCATACCGGGGAGCTGTTTTTT,CAWSGQAHTGELFF
TRBD1,once,TRBV18,TRBJ2-7,TGTGCCAGCACCTTTGACAGGGACTACGAGCAGTACTTC,CASTFDRDYEQYF
TRBD2,-,TRBV5-1,TRBJ2-3,TGCGCCAGCAGAATCTCAATCGCTAGCGGGGGGGCGGGAGATACGCAGTATTTT,CASRISIASGGAGDTQYF
-,few,TRBV6-5,TRBJ1-6,TGTGCCAGCAGTTCCACGAATCTTTCACCCCTCCACTTT,CASSSTNLSPLHF
-,-,TRBV15,TRBJ2-6,TGTGCCACCAGCCGGCTTAGTACTGGGGCCAACGTCCTGACTTTC,CATSRLSTGANVLTF
-,-,TRBV5-4,TRBJ2-7,TGTGCCAGCAGCTTACAACAGAGCTCCTACGAGCAGTACTTC,CASSLQQSSYEQYF